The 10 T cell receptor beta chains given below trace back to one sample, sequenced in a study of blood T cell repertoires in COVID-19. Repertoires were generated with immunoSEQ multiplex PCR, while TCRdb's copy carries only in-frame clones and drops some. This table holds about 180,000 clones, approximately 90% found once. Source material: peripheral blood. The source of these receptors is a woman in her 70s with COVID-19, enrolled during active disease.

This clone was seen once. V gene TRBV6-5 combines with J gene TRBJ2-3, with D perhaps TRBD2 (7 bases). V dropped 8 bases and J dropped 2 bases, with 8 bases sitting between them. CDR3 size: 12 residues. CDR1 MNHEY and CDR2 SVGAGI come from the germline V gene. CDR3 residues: CASGGATDTQYF. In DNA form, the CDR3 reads TGTGCCAGCGGGGGGGCCACAGATACGCAGTATTTT.

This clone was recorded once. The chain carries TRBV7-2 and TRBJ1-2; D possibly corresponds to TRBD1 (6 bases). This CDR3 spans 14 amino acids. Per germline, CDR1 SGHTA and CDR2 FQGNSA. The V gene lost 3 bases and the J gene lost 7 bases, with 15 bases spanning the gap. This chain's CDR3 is CASSFVGGESGYTF. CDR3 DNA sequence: TGTGCCAGCAGCTTTGTTGGGGGCGAGTCTGGCTACACCTTC.

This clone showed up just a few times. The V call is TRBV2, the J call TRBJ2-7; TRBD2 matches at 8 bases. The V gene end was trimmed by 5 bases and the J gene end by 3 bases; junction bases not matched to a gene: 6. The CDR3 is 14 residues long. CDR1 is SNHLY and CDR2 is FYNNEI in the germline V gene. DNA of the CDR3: TGTGCCAGCAGTCGACTAGCGCGAGGCTACGAGCAGTACTTC. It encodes CASSRLARGYEQYF.

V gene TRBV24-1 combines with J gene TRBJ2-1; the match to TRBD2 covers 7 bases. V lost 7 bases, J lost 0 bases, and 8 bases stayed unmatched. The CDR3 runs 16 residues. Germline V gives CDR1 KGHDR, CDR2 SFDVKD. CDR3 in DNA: TGTGCCACCAGCCGGGGGGAAGCCCTCTCCTACAATGAGCAGTTCTTC. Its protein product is CATSRGEALSYNEQFF.

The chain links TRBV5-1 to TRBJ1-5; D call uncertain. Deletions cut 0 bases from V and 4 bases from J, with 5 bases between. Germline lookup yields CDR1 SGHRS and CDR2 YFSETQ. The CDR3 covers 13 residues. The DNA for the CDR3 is TGCGCCAGCAGCTTGGGCGTAAATCAGCCCCAGCATTTT. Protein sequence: CASSLGVNQPQHF.

CDR3 in DNA: TGTGCCAGCAGCCACCTGCCCCTTAGCGGGAGTTTGGCCTACAATGAGCAGTTCTTC. This translates into CASSHLPLSGSLAYNEQFF. V is TRBV14 and J is TRBJ2-1, with 9 bases that match TRBD2. Germline CDR1 SGHDN, CDR2 FVKESK. The CDR3 covers 19 residues. The junction had 14 bases not matched to a gene; V was cut back by 3 bases and J by 2 bases. Together with reference TRBV14 and TRBJ2-1, the CDR3 gives the full variable domain: EAGVTQFPSHSVIEKGQTVTLRCDPISGHDNLYWYRRVMGKEIKFLLHFVKESKQDESGMPNNRFLAERTGGTYSTLKVQPAELEDSGVYFCASSHLPLSGSLAYNEQFFGPGTRLTVL.

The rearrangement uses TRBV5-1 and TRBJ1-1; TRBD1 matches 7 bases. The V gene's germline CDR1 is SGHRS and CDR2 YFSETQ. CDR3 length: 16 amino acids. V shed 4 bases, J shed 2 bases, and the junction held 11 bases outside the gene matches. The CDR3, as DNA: TGCGCCAGCAGCCCTCGACAGGGAAGGGAAAACACTGAAGCTTTCTTT. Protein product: CASSPRQGRENTEAFF. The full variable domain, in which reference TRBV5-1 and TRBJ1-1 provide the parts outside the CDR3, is KAGVTQTPRYLIKTRGQQVTLSCSPISGHRSVSWYQQTPGQGLQFLFEYFSETQRNKGNFPGRFSGRQFSNSRSEMNVSTLELGDSALYLCASSPRQGRENTEAFFGQGTRLTVV.

This CDR3 reads CSVEYAREGYEQYF. CDR3 nucleotide sequence: TGCAGCGTTGAGTACGCCAGGGAGGGTTACGAGCAGTACTTC. The gene calls are TRBV29-1 and TRBJ2-7; 7 nucleotides line up with TRBD2. CDR1 is SQVTM, CDR2 ANQGSEA, per germline. J was trimmed by 4 bases and V by 3 bases; bases with no gene match: 9. The CDR3 extends over 14 amino acids.

The DNA of the CDR3 is TGCGCCAGCAGCTTGGGGGACGAGGGGGCGGTTGGCTACACCTTC. Translation gives CASSLGDEGAVGYTF. V and J are TRBV5-1 and TRBJ1-2; 7 positions match TRBD1. The germline V gene encodes CDR1 SGHRS and CDR2 YFSETQ. V trimming: 0 bases; J trimming: 7 bases; junction bases outside the gene matches: 9. The CDR3 runs to 15 residues.

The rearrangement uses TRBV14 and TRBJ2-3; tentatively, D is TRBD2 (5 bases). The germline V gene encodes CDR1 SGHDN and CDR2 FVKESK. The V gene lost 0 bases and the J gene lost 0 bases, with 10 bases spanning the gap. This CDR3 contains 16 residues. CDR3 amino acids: CASSQEGWESTDTQYF. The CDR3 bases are TGTGCCAGCAGCCAAGAAGGGTGGGAGAGCACAGATACGCAGTATTTT.